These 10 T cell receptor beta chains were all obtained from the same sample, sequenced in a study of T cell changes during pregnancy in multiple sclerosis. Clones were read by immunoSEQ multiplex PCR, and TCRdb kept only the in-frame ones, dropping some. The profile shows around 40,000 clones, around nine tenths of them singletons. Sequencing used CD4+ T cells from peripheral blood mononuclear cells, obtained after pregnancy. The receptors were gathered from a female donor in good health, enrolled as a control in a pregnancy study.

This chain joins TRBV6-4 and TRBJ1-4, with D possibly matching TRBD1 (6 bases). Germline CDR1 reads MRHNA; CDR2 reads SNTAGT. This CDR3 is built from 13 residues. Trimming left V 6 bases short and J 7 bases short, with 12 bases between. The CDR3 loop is CASRLNRVEKLFF. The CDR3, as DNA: TGTGCCAGCAGACTGAACAGGGTTGAAAAACTGTTTTTT.

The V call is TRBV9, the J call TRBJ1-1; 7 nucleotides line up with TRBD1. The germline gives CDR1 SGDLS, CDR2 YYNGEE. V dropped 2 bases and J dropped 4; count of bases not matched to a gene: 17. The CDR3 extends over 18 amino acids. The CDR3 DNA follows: TGTGCCAGCAGCGTGGCTCCGGGACAGAAGACTATAGGCACTGAAGCTTTCTTT. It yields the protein CASSVAPGQKTIGTEAFF. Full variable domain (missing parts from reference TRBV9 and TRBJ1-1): DSGVTQTPKHLITATGQRVTLRCSPRSGDLSVYWYQQSLDQGLQFLIQYYNGEERAKGNILERFSAQQFPDLHSELNLSSLELGDSALYFCASSVAPGQKTIGTEAFFGQGTRLTVV.

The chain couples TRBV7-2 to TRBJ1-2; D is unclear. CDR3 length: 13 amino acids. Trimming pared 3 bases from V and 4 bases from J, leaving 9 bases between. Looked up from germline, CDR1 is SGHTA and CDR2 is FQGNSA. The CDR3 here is CASSLGYSYGYTF. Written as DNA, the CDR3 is TGTGCCAGCAGCTTGGGCTATAGCTATGGCTACACCTTC.

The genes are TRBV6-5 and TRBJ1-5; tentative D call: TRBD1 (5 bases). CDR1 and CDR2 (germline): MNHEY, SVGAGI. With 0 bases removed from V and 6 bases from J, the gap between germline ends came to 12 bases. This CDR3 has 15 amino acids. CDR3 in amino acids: CASSYSGGVGQPQHF. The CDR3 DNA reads TGTGCCAGCAGTTACTCGGGGGGGGTTGGTCAGCCCCAGCATTTT.

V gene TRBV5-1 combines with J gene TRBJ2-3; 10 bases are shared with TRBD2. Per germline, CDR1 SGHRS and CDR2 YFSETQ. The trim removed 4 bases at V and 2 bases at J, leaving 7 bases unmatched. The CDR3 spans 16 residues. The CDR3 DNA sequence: TGCGCCAGCAGCCGGGGAGCGGGAGGGATCACAGATACGCAGTATTTT. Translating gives CASSRGAGGITDTQYF.

Written as DNA, the CDR3 is TGTGCCAGCAGTGAACAGGGGGCTGAAGCTTTCTTT. Amino acid sequence: CASSEQGAEAFF. The genes are TRBV2 and TRBJ1-1; the match to TRBD1 covers 7 bases. Losses at the gene ends were 2 bases for V and 6 bases for J; bases not matched to a gene: 0. This CDR3 comprises 12 residues. Germline-derived CDR1 and CDR2 are SNHLY and FYNNEI.

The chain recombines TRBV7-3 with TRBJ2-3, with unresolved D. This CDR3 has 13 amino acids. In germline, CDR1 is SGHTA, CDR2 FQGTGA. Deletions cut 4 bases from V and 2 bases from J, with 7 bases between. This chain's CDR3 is CASSSELTDTQYF. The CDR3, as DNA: TGTGCCAGCAGCTCTGAGCTCACAGATACGCAGTATTTT.

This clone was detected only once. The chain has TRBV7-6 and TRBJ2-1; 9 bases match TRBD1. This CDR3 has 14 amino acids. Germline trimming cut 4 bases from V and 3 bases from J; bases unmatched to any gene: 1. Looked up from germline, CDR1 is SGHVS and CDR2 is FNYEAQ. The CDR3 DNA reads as TGTGCCAGCAGCTCGGACAGGGGCTACAATGAGCAGTTCTTC. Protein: CASSSDRGYNEQFF. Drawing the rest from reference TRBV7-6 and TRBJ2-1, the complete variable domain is GAGVSQSPRYKVTKRGQDVALRCDPISGHVSLYWYRQALGQGPEFLTYFNYEAQQDKSGLPNDRFSAERPEGSISTLTIQRTEQRDSAMYRCASSSDRGYNEQFFGPGTRLTVL.

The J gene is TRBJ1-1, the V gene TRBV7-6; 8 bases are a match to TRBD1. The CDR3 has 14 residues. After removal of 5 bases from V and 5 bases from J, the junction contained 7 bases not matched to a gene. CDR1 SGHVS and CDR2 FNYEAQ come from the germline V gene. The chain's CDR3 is CASSKPTGGTEAFF. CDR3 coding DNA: TGTGCCAGCAGCAAACCTACAGGGGGTACTGAAGCTTTCTTT.

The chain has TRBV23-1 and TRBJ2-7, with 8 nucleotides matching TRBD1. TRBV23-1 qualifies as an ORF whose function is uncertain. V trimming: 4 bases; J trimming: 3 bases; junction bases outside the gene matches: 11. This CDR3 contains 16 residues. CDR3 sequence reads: CASSPEGDRQYYEQYF. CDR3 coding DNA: TGCGCCAGCAGTCCCGAGGGGGACAGGCAGTACTACGAGCAGTACTTC.